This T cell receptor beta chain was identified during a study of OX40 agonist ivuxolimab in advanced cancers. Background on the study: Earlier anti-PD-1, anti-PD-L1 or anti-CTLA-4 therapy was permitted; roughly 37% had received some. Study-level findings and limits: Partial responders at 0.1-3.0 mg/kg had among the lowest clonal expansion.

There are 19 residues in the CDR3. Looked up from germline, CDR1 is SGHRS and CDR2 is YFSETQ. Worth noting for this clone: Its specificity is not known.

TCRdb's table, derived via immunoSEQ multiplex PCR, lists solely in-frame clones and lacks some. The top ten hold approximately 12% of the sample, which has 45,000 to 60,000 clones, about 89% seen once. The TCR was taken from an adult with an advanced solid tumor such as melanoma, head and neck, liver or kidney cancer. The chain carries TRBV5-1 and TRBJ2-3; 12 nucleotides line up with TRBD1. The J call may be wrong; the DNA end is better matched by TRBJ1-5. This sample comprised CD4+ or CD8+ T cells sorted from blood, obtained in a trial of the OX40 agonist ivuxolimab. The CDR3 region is CASSIGTGGGVYGTDTQHF. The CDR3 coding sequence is TGCGCCAGCAGCATAGGGACAGGGGGCGGCGTATACGGAACAGATACGCAGCATTTT.